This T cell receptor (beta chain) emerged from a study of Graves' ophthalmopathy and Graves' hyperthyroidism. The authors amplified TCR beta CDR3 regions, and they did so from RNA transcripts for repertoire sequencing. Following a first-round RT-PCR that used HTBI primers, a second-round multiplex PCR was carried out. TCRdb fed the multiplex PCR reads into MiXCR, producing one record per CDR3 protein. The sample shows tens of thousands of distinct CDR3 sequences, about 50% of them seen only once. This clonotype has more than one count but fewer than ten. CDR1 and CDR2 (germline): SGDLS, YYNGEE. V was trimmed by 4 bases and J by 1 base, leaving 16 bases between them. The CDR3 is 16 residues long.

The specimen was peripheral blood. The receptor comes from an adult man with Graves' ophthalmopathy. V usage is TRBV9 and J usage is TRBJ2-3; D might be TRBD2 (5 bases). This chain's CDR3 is CASSQALAPGTDTQYF. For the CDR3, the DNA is TGTGCCAGCAGCCAAGCGCTAGCCCCCGGCACAGATACGCAGTATTTT.